The next 26 T cell receptor beta chains were all read from a single sample in a study of T cells in Graves' hyperthyroidism and ophthalmopathy. It was RNA transcripts that yielded the amplified TCR beta CDR3 regions. The primer set for the first-round RT-PCR of the TCR CDR3 was HTBI. Each CDR3 protein is one row after TCRdb ran MiXCR on the multiplex PCR reads. The sample has fewer than 650,000 distinct CDR3 sequences; roughly 15% are singletons. The sample comprised blood. The receptors were sampled from a woman aged 40-49 years with Graves' ophthalmopathy.

This clonotype came up many times. V usage is TRBV7-8 and J usage is TRBJ2-7, with D unresolved. Trimming cost V 5 bases and J 3 bases, with 11 bases left between them. The germline V gene has CDR1 SGHVS and CDR2 FQNEAQ. This CDR3 is built from 13 residues. The CDR3 spells CASSPYYGYEQYF. The CDR3 DNA reads TGTGCCAGCAGCCCCTACTATGGCTACGAGCAGTACTTC.

This clonotype was found many times. This chain joins TRBV20-1 and TRBJ2-4; no firm D call. Germline V gene sequence: CDR1 DFQATT, CDR2 SNEGSKA (reference sequence). The CDR3 is 17 residues long. With 0 bases removed from V and 2 bases from J, the gap between germline ends came to 17 bases. The CDR3 is CSARDIRISSTKNIQYF. The CDR3 coding sequence is TGCAGTGCTAGAGATATTAGGATCTCCAGTACCAAAAACATTCAGTACTTC.

The chain carries TRBV5-6 and TRBJ2-7; D gene unclear. Germline V gene sequence: CDR1 SGHDT, CDR2 YYEEEE. Trimming stripped 1 base from V and 6 bases from J, with 8 bases between. There are 12 residues in the CDR3. CDR3 nucleotides: TGTGCCAGCAGCTTGCTACTGGGCGAGCAGTACTTC. Translating gives CASSLLLGEQYF.

This clonotype was counted ten times or more. This chain joins TRBV12-5 and TRBJ2-5; TRBD1 might be the D (5 bases). The germline V gene encodes CDR1 LGHNT and CDR2 FRNRAP. The germline V and J ends were trimmed by 4 bases and 4 bases, with 10 bases remaining between them. This CDR3 is 13 amino acids long. In DNA, the CDR3 is TGTGCTAGTGGTTGGACAAGGGGAGAGACCCAGTACTTC. It encodes CASGWTRGETQYF. The full variable domain, its missing parts supplied by reference TRBV12-5 and TRBJ2-5, is DARVTQTPRHKVTEMGQEVTMRCQPILGHNTVFWYRQTMMQGLELLAYFRNRAPLDDSGMPKDRFSAEMPDATLATLKIQPSEPRDSAVYFCASGWTRGETQYFGPGTRLLVL.

This clonotype has a count of ten or more. The chain recombines TRBV13 with TRBJ2-5, with 13 bases fitting TRBD2. CDR1 and CDR2 (germline): PRHDT, FYEKMQ (reference sequence). V gave up 0 bases and J gave up 6 bases; unmatched junction bases: 4. CDR3 length equals 16 residues. CDR3 in amino acids: CASSLGGLAGAKTQYF. CDR3 DNA sequence: TGTGCCAGCAGCTTAGGCGGACTAGCGGGAGCAAAGACCCAGTACTTC.

This clonotype was seen ten or more times. V gene TRBV29-1 combines with J gene TRBJ2-7; D possibly corresponds to TRBD2 (5 bases). V lost 7 bases to trimming and J lost 1 base, with 14 bases between them. The CDR3 extends over 13 amino acids. Germline V gene lookup returns CDR1 SQVTM and CDR2 ANQGSEA. CDR3 bases: TGCAGCGCTGAGGGCAAGAATTCCTACGAGCAGTACTTC. It translates to CSAEGKNSYEQYF.

This clonotype was counted ten times or more. V and J are TRBV3-1 and TRBJ1-1; no definite D call. The CDR3 sequence is 13 residues long. Deletions cut 0 bases from V and 10 bases from J, with 12 bases between. Germline CDR1 is LGHDT and CDR2 is YNNKEL (reference sequence). In DNA, the CDR3 is TGTGCCAGCAGCCAAGAAGATCCGACTCGAGCTTTCTTT. It yields the protein CASSQEDPTRAFF.

The table lists this clonotype with a few counts. The CDR3 loop reads CASSLSSAGGGRSAYEQYF. In DNA, the CDR3 is TGTGCCAGCAGCCTTAGCTCAGCGGGTGGGGGGCGCTCCGCCTACGAGCAGTACTTC. This chain uses TRBV7-2 with TRBJ2-7, with D perhaps matching TRBD1 or TRBD2 (6 bases each). The V gene lost 5 bases and the J gene lost 2 bases, with 28 bases spanning the gap. CDR3 length: 19 amino acids. Germline loops: CDR1 SGHTA, CDR2 FQGNSA.

This clonotype was seen at least ten times. The CDR3 nucleotides read TGTGCCAGCAGCGAGTACCTAGAGAACACCGGGGAGCTGTTTTTT. Protein: CASSEYLENTGELFF. This chain links TRBV6-1 with TRBJ2-2; D ambiguous. Germline V gene data show CDR1 as MNHNS and CDR2 as SASEGT. The CDR3 loop spans 15 amino acids. The V end was cut by 6 bases, the J end by 1 base, with 12 bases between.

This rearrangement joins TRBV3-1 to TRBJ1-2; D is uncertain. Germline V gene lookup returns CDR1 LGHDT and CDR2 YNNKEL (reference sequence). CDR3 length equals 12 residues. Trimming stripped 4 bases from V and 8 bases from J, with 11 bases between. CDR3 nucleotides: TGTGCCAGCAGCCCCGCCGGGCGAGGCTACACCTTC. Translated, it gives CASSPAGRGYTF.

This clonotype turned up a few times. This rearrangement joins TRBV27 to TRBJ1-5; 8 bases line up with TRBD1. Trimming cost V 9 bases and J 4 bases; bases outside gene matches: 14. CDR1 and CDR2 from the germline V gene are MNHEY and SMNVEV (reference sequence). CDR3 size: 16 residues. The CDR3 reads CASMNADRGGNQPQHF. The CDR3 DNA follows: TGTGCCAGTATGAATGCCGACAGGGGTGGAAATCAGCCCCAGCATTTT.

This chain links TRBV11-2 with TRBJ1-6, with 7 bases identical to TRBD1. Germline CDR1 is SGHAT and CDR2 is FQNNGV. Trimming removed 5 bases from V and 6 bases from J; junction bases left unmatched: 7. CDR3 length: 15 amino acids. Here the CDR3 reads CASSASGTVNSPLHF. CDR3 DNA sequence: TGTGCCAGCAGCGCATCCGGGACAGTTAATTCACCCCTCCACTTT.

V gene TRBV10-3 combines with J gene TRBJ2-7; weak D call: TRBD2 (6 bases). Trimming left V 3 bases short and J 5 bases short, with 14 bases between. There are 14 residues in the CDR3. Germline V gene lookup returns CDR1 ENHRY and CDR2 SYGVKD. CDR3 loop: CAISESAPGDEQYF. In DNA, the CDR3 is TGTGCCATCAGTGAATCGGCCCCGGGAGACGAGCAGTACTTC.

This clonotype was seen repeatedly, ten times or more. J is TRBJ1-1 and V is TRBV6-5; D is perhaps TRBD1 (5 bases). CDR3 length: 14 amino acids. The germline V gene encodes CDR1 MNHEY and CDR2 SVGAGI. Trimming removed 2 bases from V and 1 base from J, with 8 bases in between. The CDR3 region is CASSYGGTNTEAFF. CDR3 sequence (DNA): TGTGCCAGCAGTTACGGGGGGACGAACACTGAAGCTTTCTTT.

This clonotype showed up many times. The chain links TRBV28 to TRBJ2-4, with TRBD1 identical over 8 bases. With 7 bases clipped from V and 0 bases from J, the junction kept 2 bases outside the gene matches. Looked up from germline, CDR1 is MDHEN and CDR2 is SYDVKM. This CDR3 is built from 14 residues. In nucleotides, the CDR3 is TGTGCCAGCACCACAGGGGGAGCCAAAAACATTCAGTACTTC. Protein sequence: CASTTGGAKNIQYF.

The chain couples TRBV20-1 to TRBJ2-5; 10 bases are a match to TRBD2. The germline CDR1 and CDR2 sequences are DFQATT and SNEGSKA (reference sequence). The junction had 10 bases not matched to a gene; V was cut back by 6 bases and J by 9 bases. The CDR3 sequence is 13 residues long. CDR3 amino acids: CSAKGLAGVAQYF. The CDR3 DNA sequence: TGCAGTGCCAAAGGTCTAGCGGGAGTAGCCCAGTACTTC.

The sample holds a few counts of this clonotype. This chain uses TRBV19 with TRBJ1-6; 7 bases are shared with TRBD1. The CDR3 spans 14 residues. Germline lookup yields CDR1 LNHDA and CDR2 SQIVND (reference sequence). V was clipped by 5 bases and J by 7 bases; unmatched bases: 5. The CDR3 reads CASSPTGENSPLHF. CDR3 nucleotide sequence: TGTGCCAGTAGTCCTACAGGGGAAAATTCACCCCTCCACTTT.

This clonotype was seen ten or more times. The V and J genes are TRBV20-1 and TRBJ2-7, with D hard to call. This CDR3 spans 13 amino acids. Trimming cost V 5 bases and J 3 bases, with 14 bases left between them. Germline loops: CDR1 DFQATT, CDR2 SNEGSKA (reference sequence). CDR3 sequence reads: CSAWLPDLYEQYF. The CDR3, as DNA: TGCAGTGCTTGGCTCCCCGACCTCTACGAGCAGTACTTC.

This clonotype was detected many times. The rearrangement links TRBV28 to TRBJ2-7; D tentatively reads TRBD1 or TRBD2 (6 bases each). V gave up 1 base and J gave up 4 bases, with 11 bases separating them. CDR1 MDHEN and CDR2 SYDVKM come from the germline V gene. This CDR3 has 14 residues. The CDR3, as DNA: TGTGCCAGCAGTTTATTGGGGGGCAGGTACGAGCAGTACTTC. Its translation: CASSLLGGRYEQYF.

This sequence joins TRBV7-2 and TRBJ2-7; D gene unclear. This CDR3 is built from 14 residues. The V end lost 2 bases, the J end lost 2 bases, and 10 bases lay between the germline ends. Germline CDR1 SGHTA, CDR2 FQGNSA. CDR3: CASSLINGPYEQYF. CDR3 nucleotides: TGTGCCAGCAGCTTAATTAACGGCCCCTACGAGCAGTACTTC.

The chain combines TRBV15 with TRBJ1-4, with a tentative D call TRBD1 (6 bases). The V end was cut by 0 bases, the J end by 6 bases, with 14 bases between. Germline V gene lookup returns CDR1 LNHNV and CDR2 YYDKDF (reference sequence). This CDR3 has 16 amino acids. The CDR3 region has the DNA TGTGCCACCAGCAGAGAATCCTCAGACAGGCATGAAAAACTGTTTTTT. It specifies CATSRESSDRHEKLFF.

The J gene is TRBJ2-6, the V gene TRBV20-1; D remains ambiguous. V shed 0 bases and J shed 1 base, with 7 bases lying between them. This CDR3 region has 15 residues. Germline lookup yields CDR1 DFQATT and CDR2 SNEGSKA (reference sequence). The CDR3 DNA reads as TGCAGTGCTAGAGATGTGGGGTCTGGGGCCAACGTCCTGACTTTC. This translates into CSARDVGSGANVLTF.

This clonotype was seen repeatedly, ten times or more. V usage is TRBV3-1 and J usage is TRBJ1-1; 7 positions agree with TRBD1. Trimming at V came to 2 bases and at J to 1 base, leaving 10 bases not matched to a gene. The CDR3 is made up of 17 amino acids. The germline CDR1 and CDR2 sequences are LGHDT and YNNKEL (reference sequence). This CDR3 is CASSQRIGQAGNTEAFF. The DNA for the CDR3 is TGTGCCAGCAGCCAACGAATAGGACAGGCGGGGAACACTGAAGCTTTCTTT.

At least ten counts were recorded for this clonotype. CDR3: CASSPGTGGYQETQYF. In DNA form, the CDR3 reads TGTGCCAGCAGTCCCGGGACAGGGGGTTACCAAGAGACCCAGTACTTC. This chain joins TRBV2 and TRBJ2-5; 11 bases are a match to TRBD1. There are 16 residues in the CDR3. Per the germline V gene, CDR1 is SNHLY and CDR2 is FYNNEI. The ends lost 5 bases at V and 0 bases at J; junction bases unmatched: 5.

Ten or more counts support this clonotype. The J gene is TRBJ2-5, the V gene TRBV18, with D perhaps matching TRBD1 (6 bases). V was cut by 1 base and J by 5 bases, with 23 bases left in between. The CDR3 covers 18 residues. Germline CDR1 and CDR2: KGHSH and LQKENI. The CDR3 bases are TGTGCCAGCTCACCACGGGCAGGGTTTTTAACAGGGTACGAGACCCAGTACTTC. Its protein product is CASSPRAGFLTGYETQYF.

The CDR3 region is CASSESLTGTRQPQHF. For the CDR3, the DNA is TGTGCCAGCAGTGAATCTCTGACAGGGACACGGCAGCCCCAGCATTTT. This chain links TRBV6-1 with TRBJ1-5; 7 bases agree with TRBD1. This CDR3 spans 16 amino acids. J was trimmed by 7 bases and V by 2 bases; bases with no gene match: 11. Per germline, CDR1 MNHNS and CDR2 SASEGT.